Below are 13 T cell receptor beta chains sequenced from a single sample in a study of cytomegalovirus exposure and HLA in healthy donors. PCR amplification relied on 60 Vbeta primers (plus 13 Jbeta primers). Here immunoSEQ multiplex PCR was the method, and the copy in TCRdb shows in-frame clones only, minus some. In all, the sample yields about 130,000 clones. The sample comprised PBMCs. The receptors were gathered from a woman in her thirties or forties in good health and CMV-seropositive.

The chain has TRBV18 and TRBJ1-2, with TRBD1 identical over 10 bases. V was pared by 5 bases and J by 7 bases, with 4 bases of the junction left unmatched. Germline-derived CDR1 and CDR2 are KGHSH and LQKENI. This CDR3 has 13 residues. This chain's CDR3 is CASSSGTGVGYTF. CDR3 nucleotides: TGTGCCAGCTCATCCGGGACAGGGGTTGGCTACACCTTC.

The V call is TRBV10-3, the J call TRBJ1-2; maybe TRBD1 (6 bases). The V gene lost 4 bases and the J gene lost 5 bases, with 20 bases spanning the gap. The germline gives CDR1 ENHRY, CDR2 SYGVKD. The CDR3 spans 16 residues. The CDR3 nucleotides read TGTGCCATCAGTGGGGGACACTCACTAAATCTATATGGCTACACCTTC. This encodes CAISGGHSLNLYGYTF.

The chain recombines TRBV29-1 with TRBJ2-7, with a weak D call TRBD2 (6 bases). Trimming stripped 4 bases from V and 4 bases from J, with 14 bases between. Germline V gene lookup returns CDR1 SQVTM and CDR2 ANQGSEA. The CDR3 is 13 residues long. CDR3 nucleotides: TGCAGCGTTGCCGGCGGGACCAGGTACGAGCAGTACTTC. It is translated as CSVAGGTRYEQYF.

The chain combines TRBV18 with TRBJ2-5; D is perhaps TRBD1 (5 bases). The CDR3 contains 14 residues. CDR1 is KGHSH, CDR2 LQKENI, per germline. Trimming took 3 bases from V and 2 from J, leaving 10 bases between them. As DNA, the CDR3 is TGTGCCAGCTCACCCACGACAGAACAAGAGACCCAGTACTTC. Amino acids: CASSPTTEQETQYF.

This sequence joins TRBV29-1 and TRBJ2-6; D unclear. Germline values: CDR1 SQVTM, CDR2 ANQGSEA. With 4 bases removed from V and 0 bases from J, the gap between germline ends came to 7 bases. The CDR3 sequence is 14 residues long. DNA of the CDR3: TGCAGCGTTGCGCAGAACTCTGGGGCCAACGTCCTGACTTTC. This encodes CSVAQNSGANVLTF.

The rearrangement joins TRBV11-3 to TRBJ1-4; D is unclear. Germline V gene sequence: CDR1 SGHNT, CDR2 YENEEA. The ends were cut back, 8 bases at V and 5 bases at J, with 12 bases in the middle. This CDR3 region has 13 residues. The CDR3 sequence is CASSRTTNEKLFF. CDR3 in DNA: TGTGCCAGCTCCAGGACTACCAATGAAAAACTGTTTTTT.

The chain recombines TRBV5-1 with TRBJ2-1, with TRBD2 identical over 7 bases. CDR3 length equals 15 residues. Germline assignment: CDR1 SGHRS and CDR2 YFSETQ. V was clipped by 0 bases and J by 6 bases; unmatched bases: 6. Written as DNA, the CDR3 is TGCGCCAGCAGCTTGGGTGCCAGCGGGGTCAATGAGCAGTTCTTC. It translates to CASSLGASGVNEQFF.

This chain joins TRBV19 and TRBJ2-4, with D possibly matching TRBD1 (6 bases). Trimming shortened V by 0 bases and J by 9 bases, and 12 bases separated the two germline ends. The CDR3 is 14 amino acids. Germline CDR1 and CDR2: LNHDA and SQIVND (reference sequence). CDR3 in amino acids: CASSIDKTRGIQYF. For the CDR3, the DNA is TGTGCCAGTAGTATAGATAAGACCAGGGGCATTCAGTACTTC.

The chain is built from TRBV5-1 and TRBJ2-1, with 7 nucleotides matching TRBD2. V lost 6 bases and J lost 2; bases outside the gene matches: 5. Germline V gene sequence: CDR1 SGHRS, CDR2 YFSETQ. CDR3 length: 14 amino acids. DNA for the CDR3: TGCGCCAGCAATCCCAGCGGGGCCTACAATGAGCAGTTCTTC. Translation gives CASNPSGAYNEQFF.

The chain couples TRBV11-2 to TRBJ2-2; TRBD2 matches 11 bases. The CDR3 length is 16 residues. Unmatched junction bases numbered 1, after V lost 3 bases and J lost 1 base. From germline, CDR1 is SGHAT and CDR2 FQNNGV. The CDR3, as DNA: TGTGCCAGCAGCTTTGGACTAGCGGGGAACACCGGGGAGCTGTTTTTT. This gives the protein CASSFGLAGNTGELFF.

The chain joins TRBV6-5 to TRBJ2-3; D remains ambiguous. Between the trimmed V and J ends, which lost 6 bases and 3 bases, there was a span of 13 bases. The CDR3 length is 14 residues. Germline V gives CDR1 MNHEY, CDR2 SVGAGI. The CDR3 DNA follows: TGTGCCAGCAGCCCACCCTCTAGAACAGATACGCAGTATTTT. It specifies CASSPPSRTDTQYF.

The rearrangement uses TRBV19 and TRBJ2-5; D is perhaps TRBD2 (5 bases). Germline V gene data show CDR1 as LNHDA and CDR2 as SQIVND (reference sequence). V lost 8 bases, J lost 5 bases, and 12 bases lay in between. CDR3 length: 12 amino acids. The CDR3 reads CASRRSGETQYF. DNA for the CDR3: TGTGCCAGTCGAAGGTCGGGGGAGACCCAGTACTTC. The complete variable domain, with remaining parts taken from reference TRBV19 and TRBJ2-5, reads DGGITQSPKYLFRKEGQNVTLSCEQNLNHDAMYWYRQDPGQGLRLIYYSQIVNDFQKGDIAEGYSVSREKKESFPLTVTSAQKNPTAFYLCASRRSGETQYFGPGTRLLVL.

V is TRBV9 and J is TRBJ2-7; 7 bases map to TRBD2. The V gene's germline CDR1 is SGDLS and CDR2 YYNGEE. The ends lost 1 base at V and 1 base at J; junction bases unmatched: 2. This CDR3 comprises 14 residues. The CDR3 nucleotides are TGTGCCAGCAGCGTATCTAGCGGTTCCTACGAGCAGTACTTC. As protein: CASSVSSGSYEQYF.